What follows are 21 T cell receptor beta chains derived from one specimen sequenced in a study of shared clonotypes between healthy human individuals. Assay used: immunoSEQ multiplex PCR; TCRdb lists only in-frame clones, some missing. The table lists around 2.1 million clones, under 97% of them singletons. What was sequenced was naive CD4+ T cells sorted from blood. Stated subset: CD45RA+ positively selected. All receptors come from a man in his late teens or twenties in good health.

The rearrangement uses TRBV5-1 and TRBJ2-1, with 12 bases aligning to TRBD2. V shed 3 bases and J 5 bases; nucleotides not matched to a gene: 3. CDR1 SGHRS and CDR2 YFSETQ come from the germline V gene. The CDR3 is 15 residues long. The CDR3 loop is CASSYGLAGNNEQFF. The DNA of the CDR3 is TGCGCCAGCAGCTATGGACTAGCGGGGAACAATGAGCAGTTCTTC.

CDR3 DNA: TGTGCCAGCACGCCGACGGGGGCCTATGAGCAGTTCTTC. Translated, it gives CASTPTGAYEQFF. V and J are TRBV6-6 and TRBJ2-1, with D tentatively TRBD1 or TRBD2 (6 bases each). V lost 7 bases and J 8 bases, leaving 15 bases between the germline ends. CDR1 and CDR2 from the germline V gene are MNHNY and SVGAGI (reference sequence). This CDR3 is 13 amino acids long.

The rearrangement uses TRBV9 and TRBJ2-1; D is undetermined. The CDR3 has 13 amino acids. V was trimmed by 0 bases and J by 10 bases, leaving 11 bases between them. Germline CDR1 is SGDLS and CDR2 is YYNGEE. The CDR3 reads CASSVDLGYEQFF. For the CDR3, the DNA is TGTGCCAGCAGCGTAGATTTGGGATACGAGCAGTTCTTC.

CDR3 residues: CASRKGVYNEQFF. CDR3 sequence (DNA): TGTGCCAGCAGGAAGGGGGTCTACAATGAGCAGTTCTTC. V and J are TRBV6-5 and TRBJ2-1, with a weak D call TRBD1 (6 bases). The CDR3 has 13 amino acids. Trimming pared 6 bases from V and 3 bases from J, leaving 9 bases between. Germline V lookup: CDR1 MNHEY, CDR2 SVGAGI.

The rearrangement links TRBV19 to TRBJ2-6; tentatively, D is TRBD2 (5 bases). CDR3 size: 15 residues. Trimming stripped 11 bases from V and 4 bases from J, with 18 bases between. CDR1 LNHDA and CDR2 SQIVND come from the germline V gene (reference sequence). As DNA, the CDR3 is TGTGCCTCCAACCCTGGGAGTCTCGGGGCCAACGTCCTGACTTTC. Translation: CASNPGSLGANVLTF.

Comments on this clone: Other DNA sequences in this specimen translate into the identical CDR3. V is TRBV9 and J is TRBJ2-5; D possibly corresponds to TRBD1 (6 bases). There are 14 residues in the CDR3. Trimming shortened V by 0 bases and J by 6 bases, and 12 bases separated the two germline ends. Germline lookup yields CDR1 SGDLS and CDR2 YYNGEE. The CDR3 reads CASSVDRAGKTQYF. In DNA, the CDR3 is TGTGCCAGCAGCGTAGACAGGGCTGGGAAGACCCAGTACTTC.

This chain connects TRBV5-1 to TRBJ1-2, with 9 bases lining up with TRBD1. The V and J ends lost 3 bases and 6 bases, in that order; junction bases with no gene match: 6. Per germline, CDR1 SGHRS and CDR2 YFSETQ. The CDR3 spans 14 residues. Here the CDR3 reads CASSSGTGRDGYTF. CDR3 DNA: TGCGCCAGCAGCTCCGGGACAGGGAGGGATGGCTACACCTTC.

About this clone: A read error may account for a junction end that differs from germline. The chain has TRBV7-7 and TRBJ2-7, with 7 bases matching TRBD1. The CDR3 loop spans 13 amino acids. The germline V gene has CDR1 SSHAT and CDR2 FNYEAQ (reference sequence). The CDR3 coding sequence is TGTGCTAGCAGCGTGCTACAGGGGTACGAGCAGTACTTC. Encoded protein: CASSVLQGYEQYF.

The J gene is TRBJ1-2, the V gene TRBV5-4; 8 nucleotides line up with TRBD1. Losses at the gene ends were 4 bases for V and 8 bases for J; bases not matched to a gene: 7. Per germline, CDR1 SGHNT and CDR2 YYREEE (reference sequence). The CDR3 has 13 amino acids. The CDR3 bases are TGTGCCAGCAGCATTGGACAGGGATACGGCTACACCTTC. It specifies CASSIGQGYGYTF.

Remarks on this clone: The sample has other DNA sequences that encode this CDR3 too. V gene TRBV11-2 combines with J gene TRBJ1-2, with 9 bases aligning to TRBD1. Trimming cost V 3 bases and J 4 bases; bases outside gene matches: 0. Germline V gene lookup returns CDR1 SGHAT and CDR2 FQNNGV. The CDR3 runs 13 residues. As DNA, the CDR3 is TGTGCCAGCAGCTTGGGACAGGGCTATGGCTACACCTTC. Translation: CASSLGQGYGYTF.

The CDR3 sequence: CAISEAAWDTEAFF. DNA for the CDR3: TGTGCCATCAGTGAGGCGGCCTGGGACACTGAAGCTTTCTTT. The rearrangement links TRBV10-3 to TRBJ1-1; D is unresolved. The CDR3 loop spans 14 amino acids. CDR1 ENHRY and CDR2 SYGVKD come from the germline V gene. V shed 2 bases and J shed 3 bases, with 10 bases lying between them.

The rearrangement uses TRBV5-4 and TRBJ1-2, with D unresolved. V lost 1 base, J lost 0 bases, and 10 bases lay in between. The CDR3 is 15 residues long. Germline CDR1 SGHNT, CDR2 YYREEE (reference sequence). The CDR3 sequence: CASSLSPGSNYGYTF. The CDR3 bases are TGTGCCAGCAGCTTGTCTCCGGGTTCTAACTATGGCTACACCTTC.

The chain is built from TRBV4-3 and TRBJ1-1; a weak D match, TRBD1 (6 bases). Looked up from germline, CDR1 is LGHNA and CDR2 is YSLEER. The V end lost 6 bases, the J end lost 1 base, and 24 bases lay between the germline ends. This CDR3 spans 18 amino acids. The CDR3: CASRDVGGMLSENTEAFF. The CDR3 DNA reads TGCGCCAGCAGGGATGTGGGGGGCATGTTGTCTGAGAACACTGAAGCTTTCTTT.

The chain links TRBV28 to TRBJ1-2; D is perhaps TRBD1 (5 bases). V was pared by 5 bases and J by 7 bases, with 11 bases between. Germline lookup yields CDR1 MDHEN and CDR2 SYDVKM. The CDR3 runs to 12 residues. This chain's CDR3 is CASSTQAFGYTF. CDR3 in DNA: TGTGCCAGCAGTACACAGGCGTTTGGCTACACCTTC.

The chain recombines TRBV5-1 with TRBJ1-1, with D uncertain. V lost 5 bases and J 0 bases, leaving 17 bases between the germline ends. There are 16 residues in the CDR3. Germline loops: CDR1 SGHRS, CDR2 YFSETQ. The CDR3 DNA is TGCGCCAGCAGTTCCGGCAGCCGAATAATGAACACTGAAGCTTTCTTT. Protein product: CASSSGSRIMNTEAFF.

The V call is TRBV6-6, the J call TRBJ2-7; 11 nucleotides line up with TRBD2. The germline V gene encodes CDR1 MNHNY and CDR2 SVGAGI (reference sequence). The CDR3 totals 15 residues. J was trimmed by 3 bases and V by 2 bases; bases with no gene match: 3. The CDR3 is CASSYPGTSGYEQYF. The DNA for the CDR3 is TGTGCCAGCAGTTACCCCGGGACTAGCGGCTACGAGCAGTACTTC.

This clone was detected once. The chain employs TRBV7-3 and TRBJ2-2, with 10 bases fitting TRBD1. Germline trimming cut 3 bases from V and 4 bases from J; bases unmatched to any gene: 5. Germline V gene lookup returns CDR1 SGHTA and CDR2 FQGTGA. CDR3 size: 16 residues. CDR3 loop: CASSFPGTGVTGELFF. CDR3 bases: TGTGCCAGCAGCTTTCCCGGGACAGGGGTCACCGGGGAGCTGTTTTTT.

The chain couples TRBV6-6 to TRBJ2-3, with 9 nucleotides matching TRBD2. Trimming at V came to 6 bases and at J to 2 bases, leaving 6 bases not matched to a gene. The V gene's germline CDR1 is MNHNY and CDR2 SVGAGI (reference sequence). The CDR3 covers 15 residues. CDR3 sequence: CASRLAGALTDTQYF. CDR3 nucleotides: TGTGCCAGCAGGTTAGCGGGGGCCCTCACAGATACGCAGTATTTT.

The chain combines TRBV28 with TRBJ1-2; D remains ambiguous. CDR1 is MDHEN, CDR2 SYDVKM, per germline. Trimming left V 2 bases short and J 4 bases short, with 17 bases between. This CDR3 comprises 16 residues. The CDR3 region has the DNA TGTGCCAGCAGTTTAGGTGGGATAGGGTGGGCCTATGGCTACACCTTC. Translating it yields CASSLGGIGWAYGYTF.

About this clone: This CDR3 is also generated by other DNA sequences in the sample. J is TRBJ1-5 and V is TRBV5-1; D is ambiguous. Germline V CDR1 and CDR2: SGHRS, YFSETQ. V lost 0 bases and J 2 bases, leaving 6 bases between the germline ends. This CDR3 comprises 14 residues. The CDR3 DNA sequence: TGCGCCAGCAGCTTGGATTCGGGCAATCAGCCCCAGCATTTT. This translates into CASSLDSGNQPQHF.

CDR3 bases: TGCAGTGCCAGGCTAGCCTCCGAGCAGTTCTTC. Its protein is CSARLASEQFF. The rearrangement links TRBV20-1 to TRBJ2-1, with D possibly being TRBD2 (5 bases). Trimming cost V 6 bases and J 10 bases, with 13 bases left between them. The CDR3 is 11 amino acids. CDR1 DFQATT and CDR2 SNEGSKA come from the germline V gene (reference sequence).